This T cell receptor beta chain originates from a study of shared clonotypes between healthy human individuals. From germline, CDR1 is LNHDA and CDR2 SQIVND (reference sequence). This CDR3 has 19 amino acids. The V gene end was trimmed by 7 bases and the J gene end by 3 bases; junction bases not matched to a gene: 16. In its sample, this clone was seen a few times. Its antigen is not known. It was across several immunoSEQ plates that each subset's genomic DNA was evenly split. Using immunoSEQ multiplex PCR, the repertoire was profiled, and TCRdb retains in-frame clones only, with some absent. The table shows under 750,000 clones, with approximately 72% occurring only once. All of the donors resided in Nashville, Tennessee, and each was a Caucasian adult. The study's findings and limits: The four-donor shared clonotypes exceeded non-shared clonotypes in generation probability, with non-shared ones scoring lower.

V and J are TRBV19 and TRBJ2-5, with TRBD2 identical over 14 bases. The sequenced sample consisted of memory CD4+ T cells sorted from blood. Indicated subset: CD45RA-negative fraction. The sequence came from a woman aged 25 to 45 in good health. The CDR3 here is CASIPRKRLAGGDEETQYF. CDR3 DNA: TGTGCCAGTATCCCCCGAAAACGACTAGCGGGAGGGGATGAAGAGACCCAGTACTTC.